This TCR beta chain was retrieved from a study of OX40 agonist ivuxolimab in advanced cancers. Study in general: A diagnosis of hepatocellular carcinoma, melanoma, renal cell or head and neck cancer was present in dose-escalation patients.

The germline V gene encodes CDR1 LNHDA and CDR2 SQIVND (reference sequence). CDR3 length: 15 amino acids. V lost 1 base and J lost 0, with 8 bases in between. Here immunoSEQ multiplex PCR was the method, and the copy in TCRdb shows in-frame clones only, minus some. The table records 48,000 or so clones, about 90% of them present only once. Autoimmune disease history or systemic immunosuppression disqualified patients. Patients had blood sampled at baseline and again on cycle 4 day 1 and cycle 7 day 1. The material was CD4+ or CD8+ T cells sorted from blood, obtained in a trial of the OX40 agonist ivuxolimab. This TCR came from an adult with an advanced solid tumor such as melanoma, head and neck, liver or kidney cancer. The V and J genes are TRBV19 and TRBJ2-3; the D is unclear. The CDR3 sequence is CASSIVSGSTDTQYF. The CDR3 DNA reads as TGTGCCAGTAGTATAGTTTCCGGTAGCACAGATACGCAGTATTTT.